A single sample is the source of the 18 T cell receptor beta chains below, sequenced in a study of shared T cell receptors in the human thymus. TCRdb's copy holds only in-frame clones and misses some; the assay was immunoSEQ multiplex PCR. In the table there are more than 550,000 clones, approximately 83% of which are singletons. The sample was also linked to a second study, of human thymus T cells.

Sequenced input: thymocytes. Receptors were obtained from a girl less than two years old with a congenital heart defect.

This clone was seen just once. The chain combines TRBV6-5 with TRBJ2-7, with D hard to call. V was trimmed by 4 bases and J by 1 base, leaving 5 bases between them. Per the germline V gene, CDR1 is MNHEY and CDR2 is SVGAGI. The CDR3 runs 12 residues. The CDR3 loop is CASSSTSYEQYF. The CDR3 DNA is TGTGCCAGCAGTTCCACTTCCTACGAGCAGTACTTC.

The chain joins TRBV7-2 to TRBJ1-1, with TRBD1 identical over 8 bases. V was pared by 4 bases and J by 0 bases, with 10 bases of the junction left unmatched. There are 17 residues in the CDR3. The germline CDR1 and CDR2 sequences are SGHTA and FQGNSA. The CDR3 sequence: CASSWTGPEHVNTEAFF. The CDR3 coding sequence is TGTGCCAGCAGCTGGACAGGGCCCGAACACGTGAACACTGAAGCTTTCTTT.

This sequence joins TRBV5-1 and TRBJ2-1; D might be TRBD1 (5 bases). In germline, CDR1 is SGHRS, CDR2 YFSETQ. The germline V and J ends were trimmed by 0 bases and 10 bases, with 14 bases remaining between them. The CDR3 is 14 amino acids. The DNA of the CDR3 is TGCGCCAGCAGCTTGGACAAGTTTCAGGGCGAGCAGTTCTTC. This translates into CASSLDKFQGEQFF.

J is TRBJ2-1 and V is TRBV18; 7 bases map to TRBD2. The CDR3 totals 17 residues. After removal of 3 bases from V and 7 bases from J, the junction contained 15 bases not matched to a gene. The germline CDR1 and CDR2 sequences are KGHSH and LQKENI. CDR3 sequence (DNA): TGTGCCAGCTCACCCCCCGGGACTACTCCGCCGATAAATGAGCAGTTCTTC. Amino acid sequence: CASSPPGTTPPINEQFF.

The V gene is TRBV5-8, the J gene TRBJ2-5, with TRBD2 as a possible D gene (5 bases). Trimming took off 7 bases at V and 0 bases at J, with 22 bases between the two ends. This CDR3 has 17 amino acids. Germline assignment: CDR1 SGHTS and CDR2 YDEGEE. CDR3 bases: TGTGCCAGCCCGAAATGGTGGAGGACCGAGTACCAAGAGACCCAGTACTTC. Its protein is CASPKWWRTEYQETQYF.

This sequence joins TRBV18 and TRBJ1-5; TRBD1 might be the D (5 bases). The CDR3 contains 17 residues. CDR1 is KGHSH and CDR2 is LQKENI in the germline V gene. V was cut by 2 bases and J by 3 bases, with 17 bases left in between. CDR3 bases: TGTGCCAGCTCACCATCTGCAGGGAAAGGGTTCAATCAGCCCCAGCATTTT. This sequence encodes CASSPSAGKGFNQPQHF.

The V and J genes are TRBV11-1 and TRBJ2-7; 10 positions agree with TRBD1. The CDR3 has 17 residues. Trimming removed 5 bases from V and 3 bases from J; junction bases left unmatched: 13. Germline V gives CDR1 SGHAT, CDR2 FQDESV (reference sequence). Here the CDR3 reads CASSHIGSGQGIYEQYF. The CDR3 DNA reads as TGTGCCAGCAGCCACATAGGGTCGGGACAGGGGATCTACGAGCAGTACTTC.

J is TRBJ1-4 and V is TRBV5-8; TRBD1 might be the D (6 bases). Germline CDR1 reads SGHTS; CDR2 reads YDEGEE. Trimming left V 4 bases short and J 4 bases short, with 14 bases between. The CDR3 is made up of 15 amino acids. CDR3 in DNA: TGTGCCAGCAGCGGAACGCAGGGGTATAATGAAAAACTGTTTTTT. This encodes CASSGTQGYNEKLFF. Filled out from reference TRBV5-8 and TRBJ1-4, the complete variable domain reads EAGVTQSPTHLIKTRGQQATLRCSPISGHTSVYWYQQALGLGLQFLLWYDEGEERNRGNFPPRFSGRQFPNYSSELNVNALELEDSALYLCASSGTQGYNEKLFFGSGTQLSVL.

This chain connects TRBV20-1 to TRBJ1-2; 7 bases match TRBD1. The germline gives CDR1 DFQATT, CDR2 SNEGSKA (reference sequence). The CDR3 totals 11 residues. V was pared by 6 bases and J by 6 bases, with 4 bases of the junction left unmatched. The CDR3 loop is CSAVGTDGYTF. The CDR3 DNA reads as TGCAGTGCCGTAGGGACAGATGGCTACACCTTC.

The table lists this clone with a count of one. The chain uses TRBV15 and TRBJ2-6; TRBD1 matches 9 bases. The CDR3 extends over 18 amino acids. Germline CDR1 and CDR2: LNHNV and YYDKDF (reference sequence). V was pared by 5 bases and J by 2 bases, with 10 bases of the junction left unmatched. The CDR3 protein is CATSVGGTGFPGANVLTF. Here the CDR3 DNA reads TGTGCCACCAGCGTCGGAGGGACAGGGTTTCCTGGGGCCAACGTCCTGACTTTC.

This chain joins TRBV4-1 and TRBJ2-7; 8 bases map to TRBD1. This CDR3 is 18 amino acids long. V lost 1 base and J lost 3; bases outside the gene matches: 14. Germline values: CDR1 MGHRA, CDR2 YSYEKL. CDR3: CASSQVPSEGQGYYEQYF. DNA for the CDR3: TGCGCCAGCAGCCAAGTGCCCAGTGAAGGACAGGGCTACTACGAGCAGTACTTC.

The chain combines TRBV4-3 with TRBJ1-2, with a tentative D call TRBD1 (5 bases). The germline CDR1 and CDR2 sequences are LGHNA and YSLEER. CDR3 size: 18 residues. The germline V and J ends were trimmed by 1 base and 0 bases, with 18 bases remaining between them. The CDR3 sequence: CASSQVPGSRRPNYGYTF. In nucleotides, the CDR3 is TGCGCCAGCAGCCAAGTCCCAGGGTCGCGTCGTCCTAACTATGGCTACACCTTC.

This chain links TRBV9 with TRBJ1-5; TRBD1 agrees at 8 bases. Per the germline V gene, CDR1 is SGDLS and CDR2 is YYNGEE. The CDR3 is 16 residues long. The V segment lost 4 bases and the J segment 2 bases; nucleotides outside the gene matches: 8. The chain's CDR3 is CASSPGQGWGNQPQHF. Here the CDR3 DNA reads TGTGCCAGCAGCCCCGGACAGGGCTGGGGCAATCAGCCCCAGCATTTT.

This clone was detected a few times. This sequence joins TRBV4-3 and TRBJ1-6; D not resolved. CDR1 and CDR2 (germline): LGHNA, YSLEER. V lost 1 base and J 4 bases, leaving 11 bases between the germline ends. The CDR3 is 16 amino acids. This chain's CDR3 is CASSQVWPGYNSPLHF. CDR3 in DNA: TGCGCCAGCAGCCAAGTTTGGCCGGGGTATAATTCACCCCTCCACTTT.

This clone was detected only once. The chain has TRBV9 and TRBJ2-2, with 9 nucleotides matching TRBD2. Unmatched junction bases numbered 5, after V lost 4 bases and J lost 7 bases. The CDR3 is 14 residues long. Per germline, CDR1 SGDLS and CDR2 YYNGEE. This chain's CDR3 is CASSPGLANGELFF. The CDR3 bases are TGTGCCAGCAGCCCGGGACTAGCTAACGGGGAGCTGTTTTTT.

V and J are TRBV6-1 and TRBJ1-4; D possibly corresponds to TRBD1 (6 bases). The CDR3 loop spans 15 amino acids. Germline assignment: CDR1 MNHNS and CDR2 SASEGT. Trimming pared 4 bases from V and 5 bases from J, leaving 14 bases between. The chain's CDR3 is CASSGTTGRNEKLFF. The DNA of the CDR3 is TGTGCCAGCAGTGGGACGACAGGTAGAAATGAAAAACTGTTTTTT.

V and J are TRBV27 and TRBJ2-7, with 9 bases lining up with TRBD1. V lost 10 bases to trimming and J lost 7 bases; unmatched junction nucleotides: 14. CDR1 and CDR2 from the germline V gene are MNHEY and SMNVEV (reference sequence). This CDR3 comprises 14 residues. CDR3 bases: TGTGCCACCGGCGCCGGGACAGGGCCCGGGGAGCAGTACTTC. This gives the protein CATGAGTGPGEQYF.

The CDR3 protein is CASSLGQSEGYTF. CDR3 nucleotide sequence: TGTGCCAGCAGCTTGGGGCAGTCAGAAGGCTACACCTTC. The V and J genes are TRBV5-6 and TRBJ1-2, with no clear D. CDR1 and CDR2 from the germline V gene are SGHDT and YYEEEE. The CDR3 length is 13 residues. Trimming shortened V by 0 bases and J by 8 bases, and 11 bases separated the two germline ends.